The 4 T cell receptor beta chains presented below share a single source sample, sequenced in a study of low-dose radiotherapy and immunotherapy resistance in tumors. Time point of the sample: after trial treatment. Treatment: LDRT plus nivolumab, ipilimumab, low-dose cyclophosphamide and aspirin (RACIN trial). With TRAV- and TRBV-specific primers, first-strand cDNA was made, covering the alpha and beta chains. TCR amplification used 15 to 20 PCR cycles, a constant-region primer and a V-primer adapter. TCRdb called the reads again in MiXCR, with one record for every CDR3 protein. The data hold 60,000 or so distinct CDR3 sequences, with 23% observed a single time. The sample here was PBMCs, taken after low-dose radiotherapy plus immunotherapy. The receptors were gathered from a male donor with prostate cancer.

The V and J genes are TRBV20-1 and TRBJ1-5; D gene uncertain. The germline V and J ends were trimmed by 6 bases and 4 bases, with 22 bases remaining between them. The CDR3 has 16 amino acids. Germline CDR1 is DFQATT and CDR2 is SNEGSKA (reference sequence). The CDR3 is CSATFADEGPNQPQHF. CDR3 coding DNA: TGCAGTGCCACGTTTGCGGATGAGGGCCCTAATCAGCCCCAGCATTTT.

This clonotype was found many times. This chain connects TRBV19 to TRBJ1-1; a weak D match, TRBD1 (5 bases). Germline V gene sequence: CDR1 LNHDA, CDR2 SQIVND (reference sequence). CDR3 length: 13 amino acids. Trimming cost V 1 base and J 7 bases, with 10 bases left between them. Here the CDR3 DNA reads TGTGCCAGTAGTATAGTCAACAGGCATGAAGCTTTCTTT. Its protein is CASSIVNRHEAFF.

In this sample, this clonotype turned up many times. The chain recombines TRBV12-3 or TRBV12-4 with TRBJ2-7, with a possible D match to TRBD1 (5 bases). V lost 3 bases to trimming and J lost 3 bases, with 6 bases between them. The CDR3 contains 12 residues. Written as DNA, the CDR3 is TGTGCCAGCAGTTTTACAGGCTACGAGCAGTACTTC. Its translation: CASSFTGYEQYF.

In this sample, this clonotype turned up many times. The V and J genes are TRBV10-3 and TRBJ2-1, with no clear D. The CDR3 sequence is 12 residues long. Per the germline V gene, CDR1 is ENHRY and CDR2 is SYGVKD. Trimming removed 5 bases at V and 7 bases at J, with 9 bases between. CDR3 in DNA: TGTGCCATCAGTTCGGACGGAAATGAGCAGTTCTTC. Translating it yields CAISSDGNEQFF.